The text below deals with one T cell receptor beta chain. This clonotype showed up just a few times. This clone's antigen is unknown. Within one base of it there is no much larger clone, and no base qualities were kept. Ficoll-Paque density gradient centrifugation was used to isolate PBMCs. This entry is derived from a study of T-cell memory formation after mild COVID-19 (dated by TCRdb to about 2021). Broadly, across the study: Most TCR sequence clusters were specific to one of the two donors. In a couple of donors, T-cell clones that expanded and contracted after mild COVID-19 were tracked by sequencing TCRalpha and TCRbeta repertoires over time. Two young, previously healthy adult volunteers, one female and one male, were included in the cohort. Here is what the overall study found, with its caveats: The second-wave clones that peaked on day 37 were not confirmed to be SARS-CoV-2 specific. The study included only two mild cases, and larger cohorts that include severe cases with pre-infection samples were judged to be necessary. Clones that contracted from day 15 to 85 showed balanced CD4/CD8 phenotypes, whereas a second wave of clones that expanded from day 15 to 37 leaned towards CD4+. Some responding clones were found in pre-infection memory, which suggests that pre-existing cross-reactive memory T cells took part in the SARS-CoV-2 response. Contracting CD4+ clones appeared mostly in the CM and EM memory subsets, whereas CD8+ clones were enriched in EMRA.

Sequencing was carried out with an Illumina NovaSeq 6000. cDNA libraries for TCRalpha and TCRbeta were prepared by 5'RACE using constant-segment primers, with sample barcodes and unique molecular identifiers added. Trizol reagent was used to extract RNA from every sample. Library amplification was performed in two PCR steps, and a second sample barcode and Illumina TruSeq adapters were introduced in the second step. Sequencing of libraries was performed on an Illumina NovaSeq with 2 x 150 bp paired-end reads. Per the authors' processing: Reads were demultiplexed and collapsed into UMI-guided consensus sequences with migec v1.2.7. With mixcr v2.1.11, UMI consensuses were aligned to TRA and TRB V and J templates and assembled into clonotypes. Expanded or contracted clonotypes were those called significant by both edgeR and NoisET, with noise models trained on biological replicates. edgeR calls used a false discovery rate-adjusted p below 0.01 and a log2 fold-change threshold of 1. PCA with hierarchical clustering of max-normalized trajectories of the 1000 most abundant clonotypes was used as exploratory dynamics analysis. The CD4 or CD8 phenotype of responding clones was assigned using the separately sequenced CD4+ and CD8+ repertoires. TCRdb reprocessing: public reads trimmed at Q25 with fastp, clones called with MiXCR, in-frame beta chains kept. Each record represents a unique CDR3 protein, reported with the most common genes and DNA among its rows. V and J calls and clone size were set by TCRdb, not the authors. This sample gives around 450,000 distinct CDR3 sequences in total; approximately 24% of them show up just once. Around 8.8% of the sample belongs to the ten largest clones.

Inclusive of the bounding cysteine and phenylalanine, the CDR3 is 12 residues long. The CDR3 DNA has 36 bases and is translated from base 1. As encoded in the germline V gene (reference sequence), CDR1 is DFQATT while CDR2 is SNEGSKA. V loses 7 bases of germline sequence and J loses 4 bases, and the interval between the two ends is 12 bases. The sequence was obtained from an adult woman who had mild COVID-19 (a few samples of this study predate the infection). The sample titles of this study are shuffled in the database, so cell type and time point are left out; the donor was told from shared clones. Sequenced material: PBMCs or a T cell subset sorted from them (not recorded which). The receptor chain draws on TRBV20-1 and TRBJ2-3; no D gene call is confident. The CDR3 loop reads CSVLGLADTQYF. At the DNA level, the sequence is TGCAGTGTCCTGGGCCTTGCAGATACGCAGTATTTT.